The 10 T cell receptor beta chains below come from one sample, sequenced in a study of blood T cell repertoires in COVID-19. Clones were read by immunoSEQ multiplex PCR, and TCRdb kept only the in-frame ones, dropping some. Of around 100,000 clones in the sample, 84% were seen once. Material for sequencing was peripheral blood. The receptors here all came from a human donor in a cohort sampled during active COVID-19.

The chain uses TRBV24-1 and TRBJ2-2, with 7 nucleotides matching TRBD1. V lost 4 bases to trimming and J lost 3 bases; unmatched junction nucleotides: 1. The CDR3 contains 14 residues. Germline V gene lookup returns CDR1 KGHDR and CDR2 SFDVKD. CDR3 in amino acids: CATSETGYTGELFF. DNA for the CDR3: TGTGCCACCAGTGAGACAGGGTACACCGGGGAGCTGTTTTTT.

The V call is TRBV7-9, the J call TRBJ1-6, with TRBD1 as a possible D gene (5 bases). The CDR3 runs to 17 residues. Trimming shortened V by 1 base and J by 2 bases, and 12 bases separated the two germline ends. In germline, CDR1 is SEHNR, CDR2 FQNEAQ (reference sequence). CDR3 nucleotide sequence: TGTGCCAGCAGCTTAGGGTGGGGCGAAGCCTATAATTCACCCCTCCACTTT. Translation: CASSLGWGEAYNSPLHF.

The chain links TRBV2 to TRBJ1-4; TRBD1 aligns across 7 bases. The CDR3 sequence is 15 residues long. With 10 bases clipped from V and 3 bases from J, the junction kept 11 bases outside the gene matches. Germline loops: CDR1 SNHLY, CDR2 FYNNEI. The CDR3 nucleotides read TGTGCCACCACCGAGGGGGCGCTTTCTAATGAAAAACTGTTTTTT. Its protein is CATTEGALSNEKLFF.

The V gene is TRBV4-3, the J gene TRBJ1-1; D perhaps matches TRBD1 (5 bases). The CDR3 is made up of 15 amino acids. V was trimmed by 2 bases and J by 1 base, leaving 11 bases between them. Germline V gene sequence: CDR1 LGHNA, CDR2 YSLEER. This CDR3 is CASSQLGGENTEAFF. For the CDR3, the DNA is TGCGCCAGCAGCCAACTTGGGGGGGAGAACACTGAAGCTTTCTTT.

The CDR3 DNA reads TGCGCCAGCAGCTTCCGGGACACGGGTTCACCCCTCCACTTT. This encodes CASSFRDTGSPLHF. The chain is built from TRBV5-1 and TRBJ1-6, with D perhaps TRBD1 (6 bases). The CDR3 loop spans 14 amino acids. Looked up from germline, CDR1 is SGHRS and CDR2 is YFSETQ. Trimming took 2 bases from V and 9 from J, leaving 12 bases between them.

This rearrangement joins TRBV2 to TRBJ2-1; 8 bases agree with TRBD1. The V gene's germline CDR1 is SNHLY and CDR2 FYNNEI. CDR3 size: 17 residues. V dropped 7 bases and J dropped 1; count of bases not matched to a gene: 12. The CDR3 nucleotides are TGTGCCAGCACCCTACGGGGTACAGGGGGTTCCTACAATGAGCAGTTCTTC. Its protein product is CASTLRGTGGSYNEQFF.

This chain uses TRBV7-2 with TRBJ2-7; TRBD2 agrees at 8 bases. Per germline, CDR1 SGHTA and CDR2 FQGNSA. CDR3 length equals 16 residues. The junction had 10 bases not matched to a gene; V was cut back by 4 bases and J by 2 bases. This CDR3 is CASSSELGGGTYEQYF. CDR3 DNA sequence: TGTGCCAGCAGCTCAGAGCTAGGCGGGGGGACCTACGAGCAGTACTTC.

The V call is TRBV3-1 (or the pseudogene TRBV3-2), the J call TRBJ1-3, with D unclear. The V gene's germline CDR1 is LGHDT and CDR2 YNNKEL (reference sequence). CDR3 length: 14 residues. Deletions cut 4 bases from V and 0 bases from J, with 7 bases between. The CDR3 DNA is TGTGCCAGCAGCCGTACATCCTCTGGAAACACCATATATTTT. It specifies CASSRTSSGNTIYF.

CDR3 coding DNA: TGTGCCAGCAGTTTTCCGGGACAGGGGTCGGGTGAAGCTTTCTTT. Its protein is CASSFPGQGSGEAFF. The V and J genes are TRBV7-2 and TRBJ1-1; 10 bases map to TRBD1. From germline, CDR1 is SGHTA and CDR2 FQGNSA. The ends lost 6 bases at V and 7 bases at J; junction bases unmatched: 11. The CDR3 runs 15 residues.

This clone was counted only a few times. This CDR3 is CASSVEAGPQSEQYF. CDR3 sequence (DNA): TGTGCCAGCAGCGTAGAGGCGGGGCCCCAGAGCGAGCAGTACTTC. The chain joins TRBV9 to TRBJ2-7; tentatively, D is TRBD2 (6 bases). The V and J ends lost 0 bases and 6 bases respectively, with 16 bases between them. Germline V gene data show CDR1 as SGDLS and CDR2 as YYNGEE. This CDR3 is built from 15 residues.